A selection of T cell receptor beta chains follows, all from one sample in a study of T cell responses to AZD1222 COVID-19 vaccine. The data were produced by immunoSEQ multiplex PCR, yet TCRdb's version contains in-frame clones alone and is incomplete. Of 150,000 or so clones listed, approximately 92% are singletons. Sample: peripheral blood, taken on day 0 of AZD1222 vaccination. Source of these receptors: an adult in good health. CDR3s include the opening cysteine and the closing phenylalanine or tryptophan. The D gene is left open where the match is weak. Size is stated for part of the rows, as once, few or many counts, or as a class when the clone is expanded.

TRBV2	NA	TRBD1	TRBJ1-1	TGTGCCATCCGGGGAACAGGGGGCCTCACTGAAGCTTTCTTT	CAIRGTGGLTEAFF
TRBV6-5	NA	NA	TRBJ1-3	TGTGCCAGCAGTATTGACAGAGCCTCTGGAAACACCATATATTTT	CASSIDRASGNTIYF
TRBV18	NA	TRBD2	TRBJ2-1	TGTGCCAGCCAGGGAGGGGCAGCGGGAGCTGGTGAGCAGTTCTTC	CASQGGAAGAGEQFF
TRBV30	NA	NA	TRBJ1-3	TGTGCCTGGAGTGGGGTTTCTGGAAACACCATATATTTT	CAWSGVSGNTIYF
TRBV2	NA	NA	TRBJ1-1	TGTGCCAGCAGTGAAGCGCCGAGGTTCGCTTTCTTT	CASSEAPRFAFF
TRBV2	NA	NA	TRBJ1-1	TGTGCCAGCAGCCCAGCCAGGACGATGAACACTGAAGCTTTCTTT	CASSPARTMNTEAFF
TRBV6-5	NA	TRBD1	TRBJ1-6	TGTGCCGGAAACTTAAGGACAGGCGGCGATTCACCCCTCCACTTT	CAGNLRTGGDSPLHF
TRBV2	NA	NA	TRBJ1-2	TGTGCCAGCAGTGAAGCGGATGTAGTGGGAGGGGGCTACACCTTC	CASSEADVVGGGYTF
TRBV24-1	NA	NA	TRBJ1-2	TGTGCCACCAGTGATCCCCGGAAAGCTAACTATGGCTACACCTTC	CATSDPRKANYGYTF
TRBV7-6	NA	TRBD1	TRBJ1-4	TGTGCCAGCAGTTCCGGGACAGTCAGTAGTGAAAAACTGTTTTTT	CASSSGTVSSEKLFF
TRBV3-1/TRBV3-2	NA	NA	TRBJ2-5	TGTGCCAGCAGCTACTCGACTACCCAAGAGACCCAGTACTTC	CASSYSTTQETQYF
TRBV28	NA	TRBD1	TRBJ2-7	TGTGCCAGCAGCCCTTCGGGACAGGATCCTTACGAGCAGTACTTC	CASSPSGQDPYEQYF
TRBV25-1	NA	TRBD2	TRBJ2-5	TGTGCCAGCAGCGGAAGGACTAGCGGGAGGGAAGTCGTGGAGACCCAGTACTTC	CASSGRTSGREVVETQYF
TRBV10-2	NA	NA	TRBJ1-6	TGCGCCAGCAGTGAGGAGGGTCAAACCCTCCACTTT	CASSEEGQTLHF
TRBV19	NA	NA	TRBJ1-1	TGTGCCAGTAGTGTTTGGGAAACCGACCAAGCTTTCTTT	CASSVWETDQAFF
TRBV11-2	NA	NA	TRBJ1-3	TGTGCCAGCAGCTTAGATTTTTCGGCAGGGGAGGTAAACACCATATATTTT	CASSLDFSAGEVNTIYF
TRBV12-3/TRBV12-4	NA	NA	TRBJ2-2	TGTGCCAGCAGTCCGTTTGGGGCCGGGGAGCTGTTTTTT	CASSPFGAGELFF
TRBV5-1	NA	NA	TRBJ1-5	TGCGCCAGCAGCTTGGTTTATGCAGGTTATCAGCCCCAGCATTTT	CASSLVYAGYQPQHF
TRBV7-8	NA	NA	TRBJ1-4	TGTGCCAGCAGCTTAGCCTGGAATGAAAAACTGTTTTTT	CASSLAWNEKLFF
TRBV30	NA	NA	TRBJ1-1	TGTGCCTGGGGAGGGGGACCCACTGAAGCTTTCTTT	CAWGGGPTEAFF
TRBV12-3/TRBV12-4	NA	NA	TRBJ1-2	TGTGCCAGCAGTTTGTTGACCCGTAATGGCTACACCTTC	CASSLLTRNGYTF
TRBV27	NA	NA	TRBJ2-1	TGTGCCAGCAGGGGTAGCGGCTCATACAATGAGCAGTTCTTC	CASRGSGSYNEQFF
TRBV30	once	NA	TRBJ1-4	TGTGCCTGGAGTGTCGGGGGGGGGAATGAAAAACTGTTTTTT	CAWSVGGGNEKLFF
TRBV5-4	NA	NA	TRBJ2-1	TGTGCCAGCAGCTTGGGAGGGGATTTAGACAATGAGCAGTTCTTC	CASSLGGDLDNEQFF
TRBV9	NA	TRBD1	TRBJ1-4	TGTGCCAGCAGCCCCGGGACAGGGGCAACTAATGAAAAACTGTTTTTT	CASSPGTGATNEKLFF
TRBV9	once	TRBD1	TRBJ1-1	TGTGCCAGCAGCCTAGGGACAGGTATGAACACTGAAGCTTTCTTT	CASSLGTGMNTEAFF
TRBV5-4	NA	NA	TRBJ1-1	TGTGCCAGTCGGGCGGACACTGAAGCTTTCTTT	CASRADTEAFF
TRBV9	NA	NA	TRBJ2-5	TGTGCCAGCAGCGCGCGGGCAGACACGACAGTTCAAGAGACCCAGTACTTC	CASSARADTTVQETQYF
TRBV6-4	NA	NA	TRBJ1-1	TGTGCCAGCAGTGACGGGGCGGGGGGAACTGAAGCTTTCTTT	CASSDGAGGTEAFF
TRBV28	NA	NA	TRBJ2-3	TGTGCCAGCAGTTTGCCTCGGGAAGGGACGCAGTATTTT	CASSLPREGTQYF
TRBV18	NA	NA	TRBJ2-5	TGTGCCAGCTCCGCCGGGGGCAGGGGACGCCGAAGCCAAGAGACCCAGTACTTC	CASSAGGRGRRSQETQYF